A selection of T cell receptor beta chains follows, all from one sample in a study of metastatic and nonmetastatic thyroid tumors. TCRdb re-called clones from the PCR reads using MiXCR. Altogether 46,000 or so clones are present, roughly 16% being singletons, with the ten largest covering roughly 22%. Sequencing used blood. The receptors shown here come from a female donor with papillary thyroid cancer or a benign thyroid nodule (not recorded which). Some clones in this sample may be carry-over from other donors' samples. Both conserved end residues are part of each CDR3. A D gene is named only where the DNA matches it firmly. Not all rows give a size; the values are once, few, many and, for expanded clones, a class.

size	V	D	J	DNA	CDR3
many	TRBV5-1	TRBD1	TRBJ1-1	TGCGCCAGCAGCAACAGGGGATTTGGGACTGAAGCTTTCTTT	CASSNRGFGTEAFF
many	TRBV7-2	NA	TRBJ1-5	TGTGCCAGCAGCTTAGGGCAGGGGTTGAATCAGCCCCAGCATTTT	CASSLGQGLNQPQHF
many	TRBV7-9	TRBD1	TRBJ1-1	TGTGCCAGCATCCTTAAAAGACAGGGGGAAACTGAAGCTTTCTTT	CASILKRQGETEAFF
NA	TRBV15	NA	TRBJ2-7	TGTGCCACCAGCAGACTCACAGGGCAACTGTACTTC	CATSRLTGQLYF
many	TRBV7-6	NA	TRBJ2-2	TGTGCCAGCAGCTTAGAACTAGCCGGGGAGCTGTTTTTT	CASSLELAGELFF
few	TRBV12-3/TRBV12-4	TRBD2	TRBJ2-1	TGTGCCAGCAGGGGAAGGGGGACTAGGTACTACAATGAGCAGTTCTTC	CASRGRGTRYYNEQFF
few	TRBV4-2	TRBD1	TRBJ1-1	TGTGCCAGCAGCCAACCTCGGACAGGGATGAACACTGAAGCTTTCTTT	CASSQPRTGMNTEAFF
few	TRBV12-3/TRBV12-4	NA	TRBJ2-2	TGTGCCTCCTTTATCGGGGTTACCACCGGGGAGCTGTTTTTT	CASFIGVTTGELFF
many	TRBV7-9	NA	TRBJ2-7	TGTGCCAGCAGCCCCGGGACCCCGATAGGGGAGCAGTACTTC	CASSPGTPIGEQYF
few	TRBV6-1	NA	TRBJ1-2	TGTGCCAGCAGCCAGTGTTGTGGCTACACCTTC	CASSQCCGYTF
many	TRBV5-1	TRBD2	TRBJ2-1	TGCGCCAGCAGCGGAAAACTAGCGGGAGGGAGTTGGAATGAGCAGTTCTTC	CASSGKLAGGSWNEQFF
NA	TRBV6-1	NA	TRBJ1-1	TGTGCCAGCAGTCAAGTGGTACTGACTCAAGCTTTCTTT	CASSQVVLTQAFF
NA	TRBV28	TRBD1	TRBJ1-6	TGTGCCAGCAGTTTATATACAGGGGGCTTGATGTATAATTCACCCCTCCACTTT	CASSLYTGGLMYNSPLHF
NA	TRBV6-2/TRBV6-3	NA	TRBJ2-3	TGTGCCAGCAGCGCGGGACAGAGCACAGATACGCAGTATTTT	CASSAGQSTDTQYF
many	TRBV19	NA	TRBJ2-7	TGTGCCAGTAGTACCAGGAAAGGTACCTACGAGCAGTACTTC	CASSTRKGTYEQYF